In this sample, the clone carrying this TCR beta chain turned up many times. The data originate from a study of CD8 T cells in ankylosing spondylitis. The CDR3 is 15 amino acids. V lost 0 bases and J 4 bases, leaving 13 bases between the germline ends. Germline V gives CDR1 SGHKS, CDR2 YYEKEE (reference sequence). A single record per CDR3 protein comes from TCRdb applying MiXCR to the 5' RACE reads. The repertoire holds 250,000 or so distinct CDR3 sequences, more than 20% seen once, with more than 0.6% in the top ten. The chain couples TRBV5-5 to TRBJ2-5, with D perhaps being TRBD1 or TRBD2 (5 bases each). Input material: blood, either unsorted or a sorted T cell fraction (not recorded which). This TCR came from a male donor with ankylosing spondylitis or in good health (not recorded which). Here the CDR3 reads CASSLVWGSLETQYF. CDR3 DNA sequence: TGTGCCAGCAGCTTGGTCTGGGGGTCCCTAGAGACCCAGTACTTC.